This T cell receptor beta chain stems from a study of T cells in Graves' hyperthyroidism and ophthalmopathy. General observations from the study: Through a model of 13 V-J features, ophthalmopathy was separated from stable hyperthyroidism.

The length of the CDR3 is 13 residues. Germline V gene data show CDR1 as SNHLY and CDR2 as FYNNEI. The ends were cut back, 5 bases at V and 6 bases at J, with 11 bases in the middle. The CDR3 regions of TCR beta were amplified from RNA transcripts. Primed by the HTBI set, a first-round RT-PCR was run on the TCR CDR3. TCRdb reanalysed the multiplex PCR reads using MiXCR and keeps one entry per CDR3 protein. The repertoire holds more than 650,000 distinct CDR3 sequences, with around 15% as singletons. Regarding this clonotype: Its antigen is currently unknown.

Sequencing was done on a sample of blood. The sequence derives from a young woman with Graves' hyperthyroidism. The chain combines TRBV2 with TRBJ1-3; D is unclear. Written as DNA, the CDR3 is TGTGCCAGCAGTACGGGTCCTTTAAACACCATATATTTT. Protein: CASSTGPLNTIYF.